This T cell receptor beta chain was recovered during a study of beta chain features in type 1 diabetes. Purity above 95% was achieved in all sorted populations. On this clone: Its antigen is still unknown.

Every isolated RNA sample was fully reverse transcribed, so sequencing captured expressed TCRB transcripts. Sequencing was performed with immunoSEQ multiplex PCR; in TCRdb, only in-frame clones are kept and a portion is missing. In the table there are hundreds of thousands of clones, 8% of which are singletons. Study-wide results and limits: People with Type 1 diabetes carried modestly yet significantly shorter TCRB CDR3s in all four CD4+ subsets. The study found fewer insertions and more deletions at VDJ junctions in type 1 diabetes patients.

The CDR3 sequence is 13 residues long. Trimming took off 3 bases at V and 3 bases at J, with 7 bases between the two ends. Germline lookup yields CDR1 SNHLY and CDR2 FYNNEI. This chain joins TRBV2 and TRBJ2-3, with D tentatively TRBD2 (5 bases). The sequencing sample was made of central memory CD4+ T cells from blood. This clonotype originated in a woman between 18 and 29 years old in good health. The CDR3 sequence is CASSDWETDTQYF. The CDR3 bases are TGTGCCAGCAGTGACTGGGAGACAGATACGCAGTATTTT.